Listed here are 10 T cell receptor beta chains from one sample, sequenced in a study of blood T cell repertoires in COVID-19. Generated by immunoSEQ multiplex PCR, the TCRdb table keeps only in-frame clones and is missing some. The data contain 220,000 or so clones, approximately 84% of them singletons. The specimen was peripheral blood. Source of these receptors: a woman in her sixties with acute or convalescent COVID-19.

The chain couples TRBV18 to TRBJ1-5; weak D call: TRBD1 (6 bases). Deletions cut 4 bases from V and 1 base from J, with 11 bases between. Per germline, CDR1 KGHSH and CDR2 LQKENI. The CDR3 is 15 amino acids. DNA of the CDR3: TGTGCCAGCTCACAAGGTCAGGGGAGCAATCAGCCCCAGCATTTT. Translation gives CASSQGQGSNQPQHF.

V and J are TRBV9 and TRBJ2-1; 7 nucleotides align to TRBD2. Trimming at V came to 0 bases and at J to 9 bases, leaving 3 bases not matched to a gene. This CDR3 contains 13 residues. The V gene's germline CDR1 is SGDLS and CDR2 YYNGEE. CDR3 loop: CASSVGWEGEQFF. The CDR3 DNA reads as TGTGCCAGCAGCGTAGGATGGGAGGGTGAGCAGTTCTTC. The full variable domain, its missing parts supplied by reference TRBV9 and TRBJ2-1, is DSGVTQTPKHLITATGQRVTLRCSPRSGDLSVYWYQQSLDQGLQFLIQYYNGEERAKGNILERFSAQQFPDLHSELNLSSLELGDSALYFCASSVGWEGEQFFGPGTRLTVL.

The rearrangement joins TRBV7-9 to TRBJ1-2; 12 nucleotides agree with TRBD1. The germline V gene has CDR1 SEHNR and CDR2 FQNEAQ (reference sequence). V gave up 6 bases and J gave up 6 bases; unmatched junction bases: 14. The CDR3 has 17 amino acids. The CDR3 DNA is TGTGCCAGCAGAGGCTCCGGGACAGGGGGCTTGAAGGATGGCTACACCTTC. Protein: CASRGSGTGGLKDGYTF.

The chain links TRBV7-9 to TRBJ1-1; D perhaps matches TRBD1 (6 bases). This CDR3 spans 17 amino acids. Trimming took off 6 bases at V and 0 bases at J, with 20 bases between the two ends. Germline-derived CDR1 and CDR2 are SEHNR and FQNEAQ (reference sequence). CDR3 sequence: CASSKRGTGQMNTEAFF. In DNA, the CDR3 is TGTGCCAGCAGTAAAAGGGGGACCGGACAGATGAACACTGAAGCTTTCTTT.

The chain uses TRBV7-2 and TRBJ2-3; 10 positions agree with TRBD2. V lost 2 bases and J lost 3; bases outside the gene matches: 2. The CDR3 consists of 15 residues. Germline CDR1 SGHTA, CDR2 FQGNSA. The CDR3 reads CASSLSAGGTDTQYF. CDR3 coding DNA: TGTGCCAGCAGCTTATCAGCGGGGGGGACAGATACGCAGTATTTT.

This chain links TRBV12-3 or TRBV12-4 with TRBJ1-1; possible D gene TRBD1, 5 bases. Trimming stripped 6 bases from V and 5 bases from J, with 13 bases between. CDR3 length equals 13 residues. CDR3 DNA sequence: TGTGCCAGCAGGCGGGGAGAGGGGACTGAAGCTTTCTTT. Its protein is CASRRGEGTEAFF.

This clone was observed once. J is TRBJ2-2 and V is TRBV24-1; D might be TRBD1 (5 bases). Trimming took off 10 bases at V and 2 bases at J, with 10 bases between the two ends. Germline lookup yields CDR1 KGHDR and CDR2 SFDVKD. The CDR3 is made up of 13 amino acids. The CDR3 sequence is CATSDINTGELFF. CDR3 nucleotides: TGTGCCACTTCGGACATTAACACCGGGGAGCTGTTTTTT.

The table lists this clone with a few counts. This sequence joins TRBV29-1 and TRBJ1-2; D is perhaps TRBD1 (6 bases). Germline-derived CDR1 and CDR2 are SQVTM and ANQGSEA. This CDR3 is built from 12 residues. Deletions cut 6 bases from V and 1 base from J, with 9 bases between. The CDR3, as DNA: TGCAGCGTCCCGGGACATAACTATGGCTACACCTTC. This sequence encodes CSVPGHNYGYTF.

The chain joins TRBV12-2 to TRBJ1-5; TRBD1 is the table's D call and was not checked against the DNA. TRBV12-2 is labeled a pseudogene. The CDR3 totals 15 residues. CDR3: CASRSAQGSNQPQHF. In DNA form, the CDR3 reads TGTGCAAGTCGCTCCGCACAGGGGAGTAATCAGCCCCAGCATTTT.

Points on this clone: This same CDR3 is encoded by further DNA sequences in the sample. The rearrangement uses TRBV9 and TRBJ2-5, with 7 bases matching TRBD2. The V and J ends lost 0 bases and 2 bases, in that order; junction bases with no gene match: 4. CDR1 SGDLS and CDR2 YYNGEE come from the germline V gene. The CDR3 runs 15 residues. The CDR3 DNA sequence: TGTGCCAGCAGCGTAGGTGGGGGGGTACAAGAGACCCAGTACTTC. Translating gives CASSVGGGVQETQYF. Complete variable domain (other parts from reference TRBV9 and TRBJ2-5): DSGVTQTPKHLITATGQRVTLRCSPRSGDLSVYWYQQSLDQGLQFLIQYYNGEERAKGNILERFSAQQFPDLHSELNLSSLELGDSALYFCASSVGGGVQETQYFGPGTRLLVL.